This T cell receptor (beta chain) was obtained from a study of beta chain features in type 1 diabetes. Sorted cells reached over 95% purity in every population. Expressed TCRB transcripts were sequenced because the isolated RNA had all been reverse transcribed beforehand. Clones were sequenced by immunoSEQ multiplex PCR, and TCRdb holds only the in-frame ones, with some missing. The sample yields 230,000 or so clones, roughly 17% seen once. This clone was seen only a few times. Antigen: not known. General study points: Within each of all four CD4+ subsets, Type 1 diabetes patients had TCRB CDR3s that were moderately but significantly shorter.

The CDR3 contains 14 residues. V was pared by 5 bases and J by 2 bases, with 10 bases between. CDR1 is LNHDA and CDR2 is SQIVND in the germline V gene (reference sequence). The sequencing input was naive CD4+ T cells from blood. This chain connects TRBV19 to TRBJ2-1, with D perhaps matching TRBD1 (6 bases). This TCR was recovered from a man aged 25 to 45 with type 1 diabetes. The CDR3 spells CASSRPGAYNEQFF. The CDR3 DNA reads TGTGCCAGTAGTCGGCCAGGGGCCTACAATGAGCAGTTCTTC.